A selection of T cell receptor beta chains follows, all from one sample in a study of beta chain features in type 1 diabetes. Profiled with immunoSEQ multiplex PCR; TCRdb holds only in-frame clones, not every one. The sample has fewer than 450,000 clones, 13% seen once. Sequencing input: naive CD4+ T cells from blood. Source of these receptors: a woman aged 18-30 years with type 1 diabetes. Both conserved end residues are part of each CDR3. D genes are given only for firm matches. Size is stated for part of the rows, as once, few or many counts, or as a class when the clone is expanded.

>TRBD1|TRBJ1-2|TRBV4-3|few
TGCGCCAGCAGCCAAGGGGGGACAGGGGGCGCAGCCTATGGCTACACCTTC
CASSQGGTGGAAYGYTF
>.|TRBJ1-1|TRBV14|.
TGTGCCAGCACCCGGGGTTTGAACACTGAAGCTTTCTTT
CASTRGLNTEAFF
>.|TRBJ1-1|TRBV7-9|.
TGTGCCAGCAGCCGCCTAACCGCAGGGAACACTGAAGCTTTCTTT
CASSRLTAGNTEAFF
>.|TRBJ1-5|TRBV30|few
TGTGCCTGGAGTGTACAGGTTGATCAGCCCCAGCATTTT
CAWSVQVDQPQHF
>TRBD1|TRBJ1-1|TRBV5-1|few
TGCGCCAGCAATACTGCCCCGGGACAGCTTAACACTGAAGCTTTCTTT
CASNTAPGQLNTEAFF
>.|TRBJ1-5|TRBV7-9|few
TGTGCCAGCAGCTTCTCAGGGGCGGTAAATCAGCCCCAGCATTTT
CASSFSGAVNQPQHF
>TRBD2|TRBJ2-5|TRBV7-7|.
TGTGCCAGCAGCCCCCGGACTAGCGGGGGCCTAGAGACCCAGTACTTC
CASSPRTSGGLETQYF
>.|TRBJ2-3|TRBV7-3|.
TGTGCCAGCAGCTTAATCCCTAGCCCAGATACGCAGTATTTT
CASSLIPSPDTQYF
>TRBD2|TRBJ2-7|TRBV29-1|.
TGCAGCGTTGCCCGGAGGCTAGCGGGATCCTACGAGCAGTACTTC
CSVARRLAGSYEQYF
>.|TRBJ1-5|TRBV27|few
TGTGCCAGCAGTTCAGGGAAGGGGCCCCAGCATTTT
CASSSGKGPQHF
>TRBD2|TRBJ2-1|TRBV30|few
TGTGCCTGGAGTGTCTACAGGACTAGCGGATATTACAATGAGCAGTTCTTC
CAWSVYRTSGYYNEQFF
>.|TRBJ2-1|TRBV25-1|.
TGTGCCAGCAGTGAATATCGGGGCAGGTGGGGGGATGAGCAGTTCTTC
CASSEYRGRWGDEQFF
>TRBD1|TRBJ1-1|TRBV18|.
TGTGCCAGCTCACCAGGGACAGGGGGCACTGAAGCTTTCTTT
CASSPGTGGTEAFF
>.|TRBJ2-1|TRBV7-3|.
TGTGCCAGCGGTCACAGGGGGGGTAATGAGCAGTTCTTC
CASGHRGGNEQFF
>.|TRBJ2-4|TRBV27|.
TGTGCCAGCCGACAGCTAGCCAAAAACATTCAGTACTTC
CASRQLAKNIQYF
>.|TRBJ2-2|TRBV5-4|.
TGTGCCAGCAGCCGTCGAGGCCGCACCGGGGAGCTGTTTTTT
CASSRRGRTGELFF
>TRBD2|TRBJ2-1|TRBV11-2|.
TGTGCCAGCAGCTCTGGGACTAGCGGGAAAAATGAGCAGTTCTTC
CASSSGTSGKNEQFF
>TRBD2|TRBJ2-5|TRBV10-2|.
TGCGCCAGCAGTGAGAGTAGCGGGGGGATCGGAGAGACCCAGTACTTC
CASSESSGGIGETQYF
>TRBD2|TRBJ2-1|TRBV9|.
TGTGCCAGCAGCGTCTCATTAACCGGGGCTAGCGGGAGAACCTACAATGAGCAGTTCTTC
CASSVSLTGASGRTYNEQFF
>TRBD1|TRBJ1-2|TRBV7-9|.
TGTGCCAGCAGCTTAGCGGCCGGGACAGGGACCTTCTTGACCTTC
CASSLAAGTGTFLTF
>TRBD2|TRBJ2-3|TRBV18|.
TGTGCCAGCTCACCACTCTCCAGCGGGAGTACAGATACGCAGTATTTT
CASSPLSSGSTDTQYF
>.|TRBJ2-6|TRBV15|.
TGTGCCACCAGCAGAGATCCGGGGGGGGCCAACGTCCTGACTTTC
CATSRDPGGANVLTF
>TRBD1|TRBJ1-4|TRBV4-3|few
TGCGCCAGCAGCCAAGAACTGGGACAGGGAAATGAAAAACTGTTTTTT
CASSQELGQGNEKLFF
>TRBD2|TRBJ2-7|TRBV10-3|few
TGTGCCATCAGTGAGTCGCCGGGGGGCTACGAGCAGTACTTC
CAISESPGGYEQYF
>.|TRBJ2-3|TRBV7-2|.
TGTGCCAGCAGCCCATTAACAGTTACGCAGTATTTT
CASSPLTVTQYF
>TRBD2|TRBJ2-1|TRBV5-8|few
TGTGCCAGCAGCTTAGGGAGCGGGAGGGCTCGTGAGCAGTTCTTC
CASSLGSGRAREQFF
>TRBD1|TRBJ1-3|TRBV25-1|.
TGTGCCAGCAGAGACAGGGCCTCTGGAAACACCATATATTTT
CASRDRASGNTIYF
>TRBD1|TRBJ1-5|TRBV28|few
TGTGCCAGCAGTTTAGGCCAGGGGGGATGGCAGCCCCAGCATTTT
CASSLGQGGWQPQHF
>.|TRBJ2-1|TRBV6-5|once
TGTGCCAGCAGCTCGACTCCCCTCCGCAGCCCTTCTTGGTTCTTC
CASSSTPLRSPSWFF
>.|TRBJ2-1|TRBV5-1|few
TGCGCCAGCAGTCCGCGGTCCTACAATGAGCAGTTCTTC
CASSPRSYNEQFF
>.|TRBJ2-1|TRBV20-1|.
TGCAGTGCGAAGACTAGGAGTGAGCAGTTCTTC
CSAKTRSEQFF
>.|TRBJ1-4|TRBV9|few
TGTGCCAGCAGCGTGGGGGGTGCTAATGAAAAACTGTTTTTT
CASSVGGANEKLFF
>.|TRBJ2-2|TRBV6-6|.
TGTGCCAGCAGTTACTCAGGCAGAGGCACCGGGGAGCTGTTTTTT
CASSYSGRGTGELFF
>TRBD1|TRBJ1-2|TRBV15|.
TGTGCCACCAGCAGAGATTTATTGGCAGGGGGAACCAACTATGGCTACACCTTC
CATSRDLLAGGTNYGYTF
>TRBD2|TRBJ2-1|TRBV4-3|few
TGCGCCAGCAGCCACCCCGGGACTAGCGGTGGGAATGAGCAGTTCTTC
CASSHPGTSGGNEQFF
>.|TRBJ2-5|TRBV7-8|.
TGTGCCAGCAGCTTAGCGGAGGCAGTAAAGACCCAGTACTTC
CASSLAEAVKTQYF
>.|TRBJ1-2|TRBV30|few
TGTGCCTGGAGTGTAGGGGGTTATGGCTACACCTTC
CAWSVGGYGYTF
>.|TRBJ2-3|TRBV10-3|.
TGTGCCATCAGTGAGACCAGGGATACGCAGTATTTT
CAISETRDTQYF
>.|TRBJ2-1|TRBV15|few
TGTGCCACCAGCAGAGATCAGGGACTCAATGAGCAGTTCTTC
CATSRDQGLNEQFF
>.|TRBJ1-1|TRBV5-1|.
TGCGCCAGCAGCTTGGGTCACAGCATGAACACTGAAGCTTTCTTT
CASSLGHSMNTEAFF
>.|TRBJ1-3|TRBV29-1|.
TGCAGCGTTGAAGATCTGGGAAACACCATATATTTT
CSVEDLGNTIYF
>TRBD2|TRBJ2-1|TRBV6-1|.
TGTGCCAGCAACTCCGGGACTACATACAATGAGCAGTTCTTC
CASNSGTTYNEQFF
>TRBD2|TRBJ2-3|TRBV10-2|.
TGCGCCAGCAACCTGGGACTAGCGGGGGGGGCACGGAGCACAGATACGCAGTATTTT
CASNLGLAGGARSTDTQYF
>.|TRBJ2-1|TRBV7-9|few
TGTGCCAGCAGCTTACGTGTCAGTATTGATGAGCAGTTCTTC
CASSLRVSIDEQFF
>TRBD2|TRBJ2-5|TRBV28|few
TGTGCCAGCAGTTCCCAACTAGCGGGAGGGACGAAGAAGACCCAGTACTTC
CASSSQLAGGTKKTQYF
>.|TRBJ2-1|TRBV9|few
TGTGCCAGCAGCAGGGGGAGGGGAAAATACAATGAGCAGTTCTTC
CASSRGRGKYNEQFF
>.|TRBJ2-1|TRBV5-1|few
TGCGCCAGCAGCTTGACAGGTGATAGCTCCTACAATGAGCAGTTCTTC
CASSLTGDSSYNEQFF
>.|TRBJ2-7|TRBV29-1|.
TGCAGCGTTGTGTTTCGGCAGGGGACCTACGAGCAGTACTTC
CSVVFRQGTYEQYF
>.|TRBJ2-5|TRBV7-9|many
TGTGCGGGGGGGCAGCAAGAGACCCAGTACTTC
CAGGQQETQYF
>TRBD2|TRBJ2-7|TRBV7-9|few
TGTGCCAGCAGCCTTTCGGGAGGGGGCTACGAGCAGTACTTC
CASSLSGGGYEQYF
>.|TRBJ1-1|TRBV11-3|.
TGTGCCAGCAGCTTAGGAGGTGAAGCTTTCTTT
CASSLGGEAFF
>.|TRBJ2-1|TRBV18|.
TGTGCCAGCTCACGTTTTGGGGAGTCTCTCAATGAGCAGTTCTTC
CASSRFGESLNEQFF
>TRBD2|TRBJ2-1|TRBV28|few
TGTGCCAGCAGTCCTATCCGAGGACTAGCGGGAGCCCGCTCCTACAATGAGCAGTTCTTC
CASSPIRGLAGARSYNEQFF
>.|TRBJ2-2|TRBV19|.
TGTGCCAGTAGTATAAGTCGGTCTGGGGAGCTGTTTTTT
CASSISRSGELFF